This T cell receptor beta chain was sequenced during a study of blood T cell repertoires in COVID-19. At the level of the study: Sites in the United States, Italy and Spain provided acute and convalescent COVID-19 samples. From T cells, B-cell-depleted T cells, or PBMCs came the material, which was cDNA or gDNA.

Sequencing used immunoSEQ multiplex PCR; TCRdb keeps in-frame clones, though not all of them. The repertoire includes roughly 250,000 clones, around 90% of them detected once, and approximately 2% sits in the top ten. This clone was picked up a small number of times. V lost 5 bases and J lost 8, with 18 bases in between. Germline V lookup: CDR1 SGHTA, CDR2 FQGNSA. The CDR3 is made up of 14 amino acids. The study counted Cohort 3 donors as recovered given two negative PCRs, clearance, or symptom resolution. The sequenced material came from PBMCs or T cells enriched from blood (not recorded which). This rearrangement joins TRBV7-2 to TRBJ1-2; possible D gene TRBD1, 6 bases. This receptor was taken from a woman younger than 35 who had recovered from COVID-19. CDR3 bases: TGTGCCAGCAGCCAGGAGTACAGGGTTGGCGGCTACACCTTC. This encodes CASSQEYRVGGYTF. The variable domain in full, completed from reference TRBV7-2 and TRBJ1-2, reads GAGVSQSPSNKVTEKGKDVELRCDPISGHTALYWYRQSLGQGLEFLIYFQGNSAPDKSGLPSDRFSAERTGGSVSTLTIQRTQQEDSAVYLCASSQEYRVGGYTFGSGTRLTVV.